Following are 30 T cell receptor beta chains from one sample sequenced in a study of radiotherapy plus CTLA-4 blockade in lung cancer. Libraries were prepared by immunoSEQ multiplex PCR; TCRdb keeps only in-frame clonotypes and omits some of them. The sample carries about 120,000 clones, just under 90% recorded once. The source was peripheral blood, collected from a patient treated with radiotherapy plus ipilimumab. These receptors were obtained from a human donor with non-small cell lung cancer that progressed on radiotherapy plus ipilimumab.

V is TRBV11-3 and J is TRBJ2-2; no reliable D call. The CDR3 covers 13 residues. V lost 3 bases, J lost 4 bases, and 6 bases lay in between. Germline CDR1 is SGHNT and CDR2 is YENEEA. The CDR3 coding sequence is TGTGCCAGCAGCTTTTCGGGCACCGGGGAGCTGTTTTTT. It translates to CASSFSGTGELFF.

This clone was detected a few times. The chain is built from TRBV6-5 and TRBJ1-2; D is ambiguous. The CDR3 has 15 amino acids. Trimming stripped 4 bases from V and 2 bases from J, with 14 bases between. CDR1 and CDR2 (germline): MNHEY, SVGAGI. CDR3 sequence (DNA): TGTGCCAGCAGTTTCCCTCAGGAAGGCAACTATGGCTACACCTTC. This encodes CASSFPQEGNYGYTF.

V usage is TRBV28 and J usage is TRBJ2-1; 7 bases fit TRBD2. The V gene end was trimmed by 5 bases and the J gene end by 8 bases; junction bases not matched to a gene: 3. The CDR3 consists of 12 residues. The germline gives CDR1 MDHEN, CDR2 SYDVKM. The CDR3 DNA follows: TGTGCCAGCAGTGAGCGGGGCGATGAGCAGTTCTTC. Amino acid sequence: CASSERGDEQFF.

The chain has TRBV30 and TRBJ1-5, with 9 bases identical to TRBD1. J was trimmed by 7 bases and V by 4 bases; bases with no gene match: 11. CDR3 length: 15 residues. The germline CDR1 and CDR2 sequences are GTSNPN and SVGIG (reference sequence). This CDR3 reads CAWTTGTGLGQPQHF. CDR3 DNA: TGTGCCTGGACAACCGGGACAGGGTTAGGCCAGCCCCAGCATTTT. Full variable domain (missing parts from reference TRBV30 and TRBJ1-5): SQTIHQWPATLVQPVGSPLSLECTVEGTSNPNLYWYRQAAGRGLQLLFYSVGIGQISSEVPQNLSASRPQDRQFILSSKKLLLSDSGFYLCAWTTGTGLGQPQHFGDGTRLSIL.

The chain uses TRBV11-3 and TRBJ1-1; D perhaps matches TRBD1 (5 bases). CDR1 is SGHNT and CDR2 is YENEEA in the germline V gene. The CDR3 covers 15 residues. Trimming cost V 0 bases and J 4 bases, with 12 bases left between them. The CDR3 sequence is CASSLEQGRGTEAFF. The CDR3 bases are TGTGCCAGCAGCTTAGAGCAGGGAAGGGGCACTGAAGCTTTCTTT. The complete variable domain, with remaining parts taken from reference TRBV11-3 and TRBJ1-1, reads EAGVVQSPRYKIIEKKQPVAFWCNPISGHNTLYWYLQNLGQGPELLIRYENEEAVDDSQLPKDRFSAERLKGVDSTLKIQPAELGDSAVYLCASSLEQGRGTEAFFGQGTRLTVV.

The rearrangement links TRBV10-3 to TRBJ1-1, with TRBD1 as a possible D gene (5 bases). Germline V gene data show CDR1 as ENHRY and CDR2 as SYGVKD. The V end lost 6 bases, the J end lost 3 bases, and 14 bases lay between the germline ends. The CDR3 has 14 residues. In nucleotides, the CDR3 is TGTGCCATCAGAGTGACTGGGGGGGACACTGAAGCTTTCTTT. Translated: CAIRVTGGDTEAFF.

The CDR3 reads CASSWDGYSGNTIYF. The CDR3 DNA reads TGTGCCAGCAGCTGGGACGGCTACTCTGGAAACACCATATATTTT. This rearrangement joins TRBV5-8 to TRBJ1-3; possibly TRBD1 for D (5 bases). The CDR3 is 15 residues long. Trimming shortened V by 3 bases and J by 0 bases, and 10 bases separated the two germline ends. The germline V gene has CDR1 SGHTS and CDR2 YDEGEE.

This clone was recorded only once. In DNA, the CDR3 is TGTGCCAGCAGTCCCGGGACAGGGTCGAACACTGAAGCTTTCTTT. Its protein product is CASSPGTGSNTEAFF. This chain links TRBV6-1 with TRBJ1-1; 9 positions agree with TRBD1. Germline V gene sequence: CDR1 MNHNS, CDR2 SASEGT. CDR3 length: 15 residues. J lost 1 base, V lost 5 bases, and 5 bases had no gene match.

This chain links TRBV5-1 with TRBJ2-5; perhaps D is TRBD1 or TRBD2 (5 bases each). CDR3 length: 14 residues. V dropped 2 bases and J dropped 3 bases, with 11 bases sitting between them. Germline loops: CDR1 SGHRS, CDR2 YFSETQ. In DNA, the CDR3 is TGCGCCAGCAGCTTATGGGGGAACAAAGAGACCCAGTACTTC. This translates into CASSLWGNKETQYF.

This chain uses TRBV7-2 with TRBJ2-3; TRBD2 agrees at 11 bases. Germline V gene sequence: CDR1 SGHTA, CDR2 FQGNSA. The trim removed 6 bases at V and 3 bases at J, leaving 5 bases unmatched. CDR3 size: 15 residues. The CDR3 here is CASRTTSGRTDTQYF. The CDR3 coding sequence is TGTGCCAGCAGAACCACTAGCGGGAGAACAGATACGCAGTATTTT.

V is TRBV7-9 and J is TRBJ2-1; no clear D. V lost 0 bases and J lost 0, with 12 bases in between. Germline CDR1 SEHNR, CDR2 FQNEAQ (reference sequence). The CDR3 is made up of 17 amino acids. The CDR3 loop is CASSLADGGSSYNEQFF. DNA for the CDR3: TGTGCCAGCAGCTTAGCGGACGGCGGCAGCTCCTACAATGAGCAGTTCTTC. The full variable domain, completed using reference TRBV7-9 and TRBJ2-1, is DTGVSQNPRHKITKRGQNVTFRCDPISEHNRLYWYRQTLGQGPEFLTYFQNEAQLEKSRLLSDRFSAERPKGSFSTLEIQRTEQGDSAMYLCASSLADGGSSYNEQFFGPGTRLTVL.

The chain is built from TRBV18 and TRBJ1-1; TRBD1 might be the D (5 bases). The length of the CDR3 is 16 residues. Germline values: CDR1 KGHSH, CDR2 LQKENI. Trimming took off 0 bases at V and 1 base at J, with 12 bases between the two ends. As DNA, the CDR3 is TGTGCCAGCTCACCACCTTCAGGGTTGTGGAACACTGAAGCTTTCTTT. As protein: CASSPPSGLWNTEAFF.

This chain connects TRBV5-1 to TRBJ2-7, with TRBD2 identical over 12 bases. J gave up 5 bases and V 4 bases, and 4 bases lay outside the gene matches. Germline loops: CDR1 SGHRS, CDR2 YFSETQ. This CDR3 has 14 amino acids. CDR3 region: CASSQRLAGDEQYF. In DNA, the CDR3 is TGCGCCAGCAGCCAAAGACTAGCGGGAGACGAGCAGTACTTC.

J is TRBJ1-4 and V is TRBV30; possibly TRBD1 for D (6 bases). The CDR3 has 12 amino acids. Trimming pared 3 bases from V and 8 bases from J, leaving 10 bases between. Germline CDR1 GTSNPN, CDR2 SVGIG (reference sequence). DNA for the CDR3: TGTGCCTGGAGACAGGGAAGGGAAAAACTGTTTTTT. Translated, it gives CAWRQGREKLFF. The full variable domain, rest sourced from reference TRBV30 and TRBJ1-4, is SQTIHQWPATLVQPVGSPLSLECTVEGTSNPNLYWYRQAAGRGLQLLFYSVGIGQISSEVPQNLSASRPQDRQFILSSKKLLLSDSGFYLCAWRQGREKLFFGSGTQLSVL.

The V call is TRBV7-8, the J call TRBJ2-2, with D perhaps matching TRBD2 (5 bases). The germline V and J ends were trimmed by 4 bases and 1 base, with 13 bases remaining between them. The CDR3 is 16 amino acids. Germline assignment: CDR1 SGHVS and CDR2 FQNEAQ. CDR3 in amino acids: CASSSPGIENTGELFF. CDR3 nucleotides: TGTGCCAGCAGCTCCCCGGGAATAGAGAACACCGGGGAGCTGTTTTTT.

The V gene is TRBV15, the J gene TRBJ2-3, with 11 bases identical to TRBD2. The CDR3 spans 17 residues. With V trimmed by 0 bases and J by 5 bases, 7 bases remained unmatched. Germline CDR1 LNHNV, CDR2 YYDKDF (reference sequence). The CDR3 region has the DNA TGTGCCACCAGCAGAGATTTTGGGCTAGCGGGAGGAGATACGCAGTATTTT. Translation: CATSRDFGLAGGDTQYF.

This chain connects TRBV5-6 to TRBJ2-7; D not resolved. V was pared by 0 bases and J by 4 bases, with 17 bases between. Germline V CDR1 and CDR2: SGHDT, YYEEEE. CDR3 length equals 16 residues. CDR3 loop: CASSLGSSRLLYEQYF. In nucleotides, the CDR3 is TGTGCCAGCAGCTTGGGGTCGAGCAGGCTACTTTACGAGCAGTACTTC. Using reference TRBV5-6 and TRBJ2-7 for the parts outside the CDR3, the full variable domain is DAGVTQSPTHLIKTRGQQVTLRCSPKSGHDTVSWYQQALGQGPQFIFQYYEEEERQRGNFPDRFSGHQFPNYSSELNVNALLLGDSALYLCASSLGSSRLLYEQYFGPGTRLTVT.

The genes are TRBV5-6 and TRBJ1-3, with D unclear. The CDR3 length is 16 residues. Deletions cut 0 bases from V and 0 bases from J, with 10 bases between. Germline loops: CDR1 SGHDT, CDR2 YYEEEE. The CDR3 DNA reads as TGTGCCAGCAGCTTGGGACGGCTGAGCTCTGGAAACACCATATATTTT. This sequence encodes CASSLGRLSSGNTIYF. Full variable domain (remainder filled in from reference TRBV5-6 and TRBJ1-3): DAGVTQSPTHLIKTRGQQVTLRCSPKSGHDTVSWYQQALGQGPQFIFQYYEEEERQRGNFPDRFSGHQFPNYSSELNVNALLLGDSALYLCASSLGRLSSGNTIYFGEGSWLTVV.

The chain recombines TRBV19 with TRBJ2-3, with D possibly TRBD2 on 5 matching bases. Germline-derived CDR1 and CDR2 are LNHDA and SQIVND (reference sequence). Trimming took off 6 bases at V and 6 bases at J, with 13 bases between the two ends. The CDR3 has 13 amino acids. The DNA for the CDR3 is TGTGCCAGTAGGGAATCTGGGAGTGATACGCAGTATTTT. Protein product: CASRESGSDTQYF.

V gene TRBV6-1 combines with J gene TRBJ1-1, with 10 positions matching TRBD1. Germline CDR1 MNHNS, CDR2 SASEGT. CDR3 length: 15 amino acids. V lost 4 bases, J lost 0 bases, and 2 bases stayed unmatched. CDR3 coding DNA: TGTGCCAGCAGTGGACAGGGGGCCATGAACACTGAAGCTTTCTTT. Encoded protein: CASSGQGAMNTEAFF.

The rearrangement links TRBV2 to TRBJ1-2; tentatively, D is TRBD1 (5 bases). Trimming shortened V by 6 bases and J by 6 bases, and 17 bases separated the two germline ends. The CDR3 consists of 14 residues. The V gene's germline CDR1 is SNHLY and CDR2 FYNNEI. The CDR3 nucleotides read TGTGCCAGCAGCAAAATTTGGGGGGTTAATGGCTACACCTTC. Its translation: CASSKIWGVNGYTF.

The chain couples TRBV18 to TRBJ1-2, with D perhaps matching TRBD1 (5 bases). The CDR3 totals 16 residues. Germline V CDR1 and CDR2: KGHSH, LQKENI. V lost 1 base, J lost 2 bases, and 14 bases lay in between. The CDR3 bases are TGTGCCAGCTCACCACAGATTTGGGGCGGAAACTATGGCTACACCTTC. Translating gives CASSPQIWGGNYGYTF.

This chain connects TRBV12-5 to TRBJ2-5; 10 bases match TRBD2. Germline lookup yields CDR1 LGHNT and CDR2 FRNRAP. The junction had 4 bases not matched to a gene; V was cut back by 7 bases and J by 5 bases. The CDR3 has 13 residues. The CDR3 DNA reads as TGTGCTAGTGCCACGACTAGCGGGGAGACCCAGTACTTC. It specifies CASATTSGETQYF.

The chain is built from TRBV7-6 and TRBJ2-7; 9 bases are shared with TRBD1. The CDR3 runs to 13 residues. CDR1 and CDR2 from the germline V gene are SGHVS and FNYEAQ. With V trimmed by 5 bases and J by 6 bases, 5 bases remained unmatched. For the CDR3, the DNA is TGTGCCAGCAGCCTAAGGACAGGGGTCGAGCAGTACTTC. It translates to CASSLRTGVEQYF.

The chain is built from TRBV5-1 and TRBJ2-1; 9 nucleotides match TRBD2. The CDR3 runs to 15 residues. V lost 0 bases to trimming and J lost 7 bases; unmatched junction nucleotides: 5. The germline V gene has CDR1 SGHRS and CDR2 YFSETQ. For the CDR3, the DNA is TGCGCCAGCAGCTTGGCCAGCGGGGGGACAAATGAGCAGTTCTTC. Its translation is CASSLASGGTNEQFF.

V usage is TRBV21-1 and J usage is TRBJ2-6. TRBV21-1 is deemed a pseudogene. The CDR3 runs 17 residues. The CDR3 DNA is TGTGCCAGCAGCAAAGAGGTGGGGGTATCTGGGGCCAACGTCCTGACTTTC. Translation: CASSKEVGVSGANVLTF.

This chain uses TRBV6-5 with TRBJ1-1; 8 bases map to TRBD1. The V and J ends lost 6 bases and 6 bases, in that order; junction bases with no gene match: 9. The length of the CDR3 is 14 residues. Germline V gene data show CDR1 as MNHEY and CDR2 as SVGAGI. As DNA, the CDR3 is TGTGCCAGCAGCGGGCAGGGGGCGGGATCTGAAGCTTTCTTT. Its protein product is CASSGQGAGSEAFF.

The V gene is TRBV10-3, the J gene TRBJ2-3; 8 bases agree with TRBD2. Germline CDR1 reads ENHRY; CDR2 reads SYGVKD. The CDR3 consists of 13 residues. The V and J ends lost 8 bases and 5 bases, in that order; junction bases with no gene match: 6. The CDR3: CAIGTRLLDTQYF. The CDR3 coding sequence is TGTGCCATCGGGACTAGGCTCCTAGATACGCAGTATTTT.

The chain links TRBV4-2 to TRBJ2-3, with D perhaps matching TRBD2 (6 bases). The CDR3 covers 17 residues. Germline lookup yields CDR1 LGHNA and CDR2 YNFKEQ. V dropped 0 bases and J dropped 2 bases, with 15 bases sitting between them. CDR3 nucleotide sequence: TGTGCCAGCAGCCAAGATCGGCGACTAGAAGCCACAGATACGCAGTATTTT. This codes for CASSQDRRLEATDTQYF.

The V and J genes are TRBV27 and TRBJ1-2; 8 nucleotides line up with TRBD1. V was clipped by 8 bases and J by 5 bases; unmatched bases: 13. Germline values: CDR1 MNHEY, CDR2 SMNVEV (reference sequence). The CDR3 spans 15 residues. The CDR3 DNA reads TGTGCCAGCGGGAAAACAGGGGGGTCAATTTATGGCTACACCTTC. The encoded protein is CASGKTGGSIYGYTF.